The text below deals with one TCR beta chain. This clonotype was seen ten or more times. Its binding antigen is unknown. The sample holds no much larger clone one base away, and base qualities are not on file. The entry originates in a study of human T cells and chemical hapten exposure (dated by TCRdb to about 2021). At the level of the whole study: For sensitization, 2% DPC in acetone was applied to a 2 cm by 2 cm area of upper inner arm skin. Throughout the study period of around 25 weeks, patients also received therapeutic DPC doses to the scalp every week. Patch testing was done on the upper back using Finn chambers containing 0.01% DPC, and results were scored after 6 days according to International Contact Dermatitis Research Group standards. Most of the patients in the cohort were female, and the cohort covered alopecia areata with under or over 50% scalp involvement, alopecia totalis and alopecia universalis. The libraries were sequenced as a pool, and the TCR yield per sample differed mostly because of small variations in library volumes within the pool. Peripheral blood TCR repertoire changes were tracked in vivo in alopecia patients during primary and secondary sensitization to the hapten diphenylcyclopropenone (DPC). Blood was sampled from patients pre-sensitization (week 0) and at 2, 6 and about 24 weeks after DPC sensitization. For TCR sequencing, blood came from 25 to 35 alopecia patients at anywhere from one to four time points (pre-sensitization, 2, 6 and 24 weeks).

V loses 2 bases of germline sequence and J loses 4 bases, and the interval between the two ends is 7 bases. Spanning cysteine to phenylalanine, the CDR3 consists of 12 amino acids. Solely the CDR3 DNA is kept, with 36 bases framed from the first base. According to the germline V gene, CDR1 reads SGDLS and CDR2 reads YYNGEE. Overall study results and their limits: Patch test score was positively correlated with the number of PT1 expanded TCRs, with significance at thresholds 8, 16 and 32 but not at 4. Expanded TCRs formed significantly more large CDR3 similarity clusters than pre-sensitization or healthy control sets, consistent with antigen-driven responses. Because every patient had alopecia, a presumed autoimmune disease, the patients' immune response might differ from that of healthy individuals. After repeated subsampling, changes were observed in the strength of the expansion versus patch-test correlation and in the threshold at which the correlation became significant. The number of TCRs above 1 in 1000 frequency did not change with DPC sensitization; there was no evidence of global repertoire structure alterations.

Libraries were made using RACE. The data were produced on a NextSeq 500. During library preparation, unique molecular identifiers were attached to individual cDNA molecules so that TCRs could be counted in a quantitative, reproducible way. From each blood RNA sample, both TCR alpha and TCR beta chains were sequenced. The original pipeline was this. The median number of TCRs per sample was some 100,000, ranging from roughly 23,224 to 700,000. The Decombinator software suite was used to annotate V, J and CDR3 in the TCR reads. To make PS versus PT1 abundance plots, every sample was subsampled to the same number of TCRs (28,000). Expanded TCRs were defined as absent before sensitization and observed at least eight times at the 2-week time point. The public reads were run again by TCRdb, first through fastp at Q25 and then through MiXCR, and only productive beta chains were kept. Each entry merges the rows of one CDR3 protein and shows their most common DNA and genes. The V and J calls follow TCRdb's processing rather than the paper's. The sample data list 240,000 or so distinct CDR3 sequences, and approximately 8.4% of these were observed just once. The ten most abundant clones make up 2.3% of the sample.

In the paper's terms, the time point label means: pre-sensitization, week 0. The meaning of the sample's treatment or condition label: therapeutic diphenylcyclopropenone sensitization with weekly scalp DPC. At every patch-test visit, the blood draw took place before the patch test was put on. Patients were eligible if aged 18 to 70, diagnosed with alopecia and judged suitable for DPC therapy, and pregnant patients were excluded. Total RNA was extracted from unfractionated whole blood collected in Tempus Blood RNA tubes. The V and J segments used are TRBV9 and TRBJ2-7; no D gene is confidently identified. This sample comprised whole blood, obtained in connection with sensitization to the hapten diphenylcyclopropenone (DPC). The receptor comes from a woman aged 40 to 55 with alopecia areata. Some clones in this sample may be carry-over from other donors' samples. The CDR3 region reads CASSVDEYEQYF. The DNA is TGTGCCAGCAGCGTGGACGAGTACGAGCAGTACTTC.